The rows below give T cell receptor beta chains drawn from one sample of a study of T-cell reconstitution after alpha-beta-depleted transplantation in children. One entry per CDR3 protein results from TCRdb running MiXCR on the PCR reads. The sample yields 150,000 to 250,000 distinct CDR3 sequences, just over 14% seen once. The input for sequencing was PBMCs from the stem cell graft donor, taken from the stem cell graft. The source of these receptors is a human donor who donated a stem cell graft to a child with acute lymphoblastic leukemia. The CDR3 runs from the conserved cysteine through the conserved F or W. D genes are given only for firm matches. Clone size, where shown, is once, few, many, or a class for clones that have expanded.

clone size: -; J gene: TRBJ1-2; D gene: -; V gene: TRBV15; CDR3 DNA: TGTGCCACCAGCAGAGATCCCGGAGACGGTGTCTATGGCTACACCTTC; CDR3 protein: CATSRDPGDGVYGYTF
clone size: -; J gene: TRBJ2-7; D gene: -; V gene: TRBV7-2; CDR3 DNA: TGTGCCAGCAGCTTAAGCAACTACGAGCACTACTTC; CDR3 protein: CASSLSNYEHYF
clone size: many; J gene: TRBJ2-7; D gene: TRBD2; V gene: TRBV5-1; CDR3 DNA: TGCGCCAGCGACAGCGGGAGACGTAGTCGCTACGAGCAGTACTTC; CDR3 protein: CASDSGRRSRYEQYF
clone size: many; J gene: TRBJ2-1; D gene: TRBD2; V gene: TRBV4-2; CDR3 DNA: TGTGCCAGCAGCCAAGATCAGGGTGCTAGCGGGAGGACGGGCTCCTACAATGAGCAGTTCTTC; CDR3 protein: CASSQDQGASGRTGSYNEQFF
clone size: many; J gene: TRBJ2-2; D gene: -; V gene: TRBV10-3; CDR3 DNA: TGTGCCATCAGTGAAGATGCGGGCGCGAACACCGGGGAGCTGTTTTTT; CDR3 protein: CAISEDAGANTGELFF
clone size: many; J gene: TRBJ1-4; D gene: -; V gene: TRBV6-1; CDR3 DNA: TGTGCCAGCAGTCGAACGTCGGCGGAAGTTGAAAAACTGTTTTTT; CDR3 protein: CASSRTSAEVEKLFF
clone size: many; J gene: TRBJ1-2; D gene: TRBD1; V gene: TRBV6-1; CDR3 DNA: TGTGCCAGCAGTGGCGGGACAGGGGGCTACTATGGCTACACCTTC; CDR3 protein: CASSGGTGGYYGYTF
clone size: -; J gene: TRBJ2-5; D gene: -; V gene: TRBV20-1; CDR3 DNA: TGCAGTGCTAGAGATCCGAATGGCCGGGGGGAGACCCAGTACTTC; CDR3 protein: CSARDPNGRGETQYF
clone size: many; J gene: TRBJ1-1; D gene: -; V gene: TRBV2; CDR3 DNA: TGTGCCAGCAGTGAAGATCTGCAGCGGGACACTGAAGCTTTCTTT; CDR3 protein: CASSEDLQRDTEAFF
clone size: many; J gene: TRBJ1-1; D gene: TRBD1; V gene: TRBV7-2; CDR3 DNA: TGTGCCAGCAGCGTGGTCGGGACAGGGGGTATCACTGAAGCTTTCTTT; CDR3 protein: CASSVVGTGGITEAFF
clone size: many; J gene: TRBJ1-4; D gene: -; V gene: TRBV5-1; CDR3 DNA: TGCGCCAGCAGCTTGTACGGGGGGGAAAAACTGTTTTTT; CDR3 protein: CASSLYGGEKLFF
clone size: many; J gene: TRBJ1-6; D gene: TRBD1; V gene: TRBV12-3/TRBV12-4; CDR3 DNA: TGTGCCAGCAGACAACAGGGGGCTGGTAATTCACCCCTCCACTTT; CDR3 protein: CASRQQGAGNSPLHF
clone size: many; J gene: TRBJ2-7; D gene: TRBD2; V gene: TRBV6-4; CDR3 DNA: TGTGCCAGCAGAACGAGGCCCCCTCATAGCGGGAGGACGTCCTACGAGCAGTACTTC; CDR3 protein: CASRTRPPHSGRTSYEQYF
clone size: many; J gene: TRBJ1-1; D gene: -; V gene: TRBV5-1; CDR3 DNA: TGCGCCAGCAGCTTTCCAAGATCTACTGAAGCTTTCTTT; CDR3 protein: CASSFPRSTEAFF
clone size: many; J gene: TRBJ2-7; D gene: -; V gene: TRBV20-1; CDR3 DNA: TGCAGTGCTTCCCCGATGCGCCCAATGACACGAAGGTCCTACGAGCAGTACTTC; CDR3 protein: CSASPMRPMTRRSYEQYF
clone size: -; J gene: TRBJ2-1; D gene: TRBD1; V gene: TRBV3-1; CDR3 DNA: TGTGCCAGCACCCAGCATTACAGGGGGCATGAGCAGTTCTTC; CDR3 protein: CASTQHYRGHEQFF
clone size: many; J gene: TRBJ2-7; D gene: -; V gene: TRBV4-1; CDR3 DNA: TGCGCCAGCAGCCAAGATGAGAGTCGGGTGCGACAGTACTTC; CDR3 protein: CASSQDESRVRQYF
clone size: -; J gene: TRBJ2-3; D gene: TRBD2; V gene: TRBV20-1; CDR3 DNA: TGCAGTGCTAGCTCCCTAGCGGGATTTAATACGCAGTATTTT; CDR3 protein: CSASSLAGFNTQYF
clone size: few; J gene: TRBJ2-2; D gene: TRBD2; V gene: TRBV20-1; CDR3 DNA: TGCAGTGCTAGAGATCGGCTGGGACTAGGAGGTTCCGGGGAGCTGTTTTTT; CDR3 protein: CSARDRLGLGGSGELFF
clone size: -; J gene: TRBJ1-1; D gene: -; V gene: TRBV7-2; CDR3 DNA: TGTGCCAGCAGCTTAGCGACCATCACAGGTGAAGCTTTCTTT; CDR3 protein: CASSLATITGEAFF
clone size: -; J gene: TRBJ2-1; D gene: -; V gene: TRBV11-3; CDR3 DNA: TGTGCCAGCAGCTTCGAATCGGGGGCCTACAATGAGCAGTTCTTC; CDR3 protein: CASSFESGAYNEQFF
clone size: few; J gene: TRBJ2-7; D gene: -; V gene: TRBV20-1; CDR3 DNA: TGCAGTGCTAGAGGGAGGGGGTCGCTGGCCTACGAGCAGTACTTC; CDR3 protein: CSARGRGSLAYEQYF
clone size: many; J gene: TRBJ2-1; D gene: TRBD2; V gene: TRBV20-1; CDR3 DNA: TGCAGTGCTAAAGGACTAGCGGGAGTAACCGATGAGCAGTTCTTC; CDR3 protein: CSAKGLAGVTDEQFF
clone size: many; J gene: TRBJ2-3; D gene: TRBD1; V gene: TRBV29-1; CDR3 DNA: TGCAGCGCCGGGACAGGGGAAACAGATACGCAGTATTTT; CDR3 protein: CSAGTGETDTQYF
clone size: -; J gene: TRBJ1-2; D gene: TRBD1; V gene: TRBV5-1; CDR3 DNA: TGCGCCAGCAGCTTGGCTGGGTTTGCCGACAGGGGGCTTAACTATGGCTACACCTTC; CDR3 protein: CASSLAGFADRGLNYGYTF
clone size: -; J gene: TRBJ2-2; D gene: TRBD2; V gene: TRBV5-1; CDR3 DNA: TGCGCCAGCAGCTCCACTACTAGCGGGAACACCGGGGAGCTGTTTTTT; CDR3 protein: CASSSTTSGNTGELFF
clone size: many; J gene: TRBJ2-7; D gene: -; V gene: TRBV13; CDR3 DNA: TGTGCCAGCAGCACCGCCTACGAGCAGTACTTC; CDR3 protein: CASSTAYEQYF
clone size: many; J gene: TRBJ1-2; D gene: -; V gene: TRBV3-1; CDR3 DNA: TGTGCCAGCAGCCAAGGAGGGACGAGAGGTGGCTACACCTTC; CDR3 protein: CASSQGGTRGGYTF
clone size: -; J gene: TRBJ2-1; D gene: TRBD1; V gene: TRBV28; CDR3 DNA: TGTGCCAGCCCTTCTAGGACAGGGGTTTACAATGAGCAGTTCTTC; CDR3 protein: CASPSRTGVYNEQFF
clone size: -; J gene: TRBJ1-2; D gene: -; V gene: TRBV7-9; CDR3 DNA: TGTGCCATCAGCCAGGAGGGGTCGCGTGGCTACACCTTC; CDR3 protein: CAISQEGSRGYTF
clone size: -; J gene: TRBJ2-2; D gene: TRBD1; V gene: TRBV18; CDR3 DNA: TGTGCCAGCTCCCGGGACAGACTCGGTCATTGGACCGGGGAGCTGTTTTTT; CDR3 protein: CASSRDRLGHWTGELFF
clone size: once; J gene: TRBJ2-5; D gene: TRBD2; V gene: TRBV20-1; CDR3 DNA: TGCAGTGGGCGGGGGGGGGAGTCTAGGGAGACCCAGTACTTC; CDR3 protein: CSGRGGESRETQYF
clone size: many; J gene: TRBJ2-7; D gene: -; V gene: TRBV12-3/TRBV12-4; CDR3 DNA: TGTGCCAGCAGAGGGGGGACTTCCTACGAGCAGTACTTC; CDR3 protein: CASRGGTSYEQYF
clone size: -; J gene: TRBJ1-2; D gene: -; V gene: TRBV27; CDR3 DNA: TGTGCCAGCACCCCCCGCGGGTATAACTATGGCTACACCTTC; CDR3 protein: CASTPRGYNYGYTF
clone size: medium-sized; J gene: TRBJ2-2; D gene: -; V gene: TRBV5-1; CDR3 DNA: TGCGCCAGCAGCTTAACTGACACCGGGGAGCTGTTTTTT; CDR3 protein: CASSLTDTGELFF
clone size: many; J gene: TRBJ1-5; D gene: TRBD1; V gene: TRBV12-3/TRBV12-4; CDR3 DNA: TGTGCCAGCAGTTTCTCACTGACAGGGTTTAGCAATCAGCCCCAGCATTTT; CDR3 protein: CASSFSLTGFSNQPQHF
clone size: -; J gene: TRBJ1-5; D gene: -; V gene: TRBV6-1; CDR3 DNA: TGTGCCAGTACAGGGTTGGGGCAGCCCCAGCATTTT; CDR3 protein: CASTGLGQPQHF